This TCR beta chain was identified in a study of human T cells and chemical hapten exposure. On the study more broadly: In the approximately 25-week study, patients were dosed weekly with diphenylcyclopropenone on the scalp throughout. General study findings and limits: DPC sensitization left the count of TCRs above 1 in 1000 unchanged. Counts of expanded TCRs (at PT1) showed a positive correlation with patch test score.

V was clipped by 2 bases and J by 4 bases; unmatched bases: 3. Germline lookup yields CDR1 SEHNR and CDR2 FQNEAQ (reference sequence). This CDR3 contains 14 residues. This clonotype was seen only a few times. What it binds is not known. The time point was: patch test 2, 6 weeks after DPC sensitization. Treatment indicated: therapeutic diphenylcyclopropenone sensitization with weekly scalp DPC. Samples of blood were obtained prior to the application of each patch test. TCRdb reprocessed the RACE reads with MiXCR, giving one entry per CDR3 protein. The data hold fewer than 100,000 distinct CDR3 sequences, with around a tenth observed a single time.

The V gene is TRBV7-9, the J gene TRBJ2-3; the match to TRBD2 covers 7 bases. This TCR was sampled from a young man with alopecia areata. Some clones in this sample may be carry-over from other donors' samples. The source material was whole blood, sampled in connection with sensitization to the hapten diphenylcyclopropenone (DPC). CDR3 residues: CASSLNAGADTQYF. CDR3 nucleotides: TGTGCCAGCAGCTTAAATGCGGGGGCAGATACGCAGTATTTT.